The rows below give T cell receptor beta chains drawn from one sample of a study of a mutant IDH1 vaccine in newly diagnosed glioma. Their antigens are not known. Here immunoSEQ multiplex PCR was the method, and the copy in TCRdb shows in-frame clones only, minus some. The table includes about 45,000 clones, around 94% detected once. This specimen was PBMCs, taken from a glioma patient whose treatment included an IDH1 peptide vaccine. The origin of the receptors is a middle-aged man with glioma. The CDR3 runs from the conserved cysteine through the conserved F or W. A D gene is named only where the DNA matches it firmly. The size of a clone is reported for some rows only, either as once, few or many, or as a class for expanded clones.

j_call,v_call,d_call,clone_size,cdr3_nt,cdr3_aa
TRBJ1-5,TRBV6-5,NA,once,TGTGCCAGCAGTTACTCCTCACCTTATAGCAATCAGCCCCAGCATTTT,CASSYSSPYSNQPQHF
TRBJ1-6,TRBV9,TRBD1,NA,TGTGCCAGCAGCGCAACACAGGGGAACTCACCCCTCCACTTT,CASSATQGNSPLHF
TRBJ2-7,TRBV5-4,NA,NA,TGTGCCAGCAGCTCCCAGTCTTCATACGAGCAGTACTTC,CASSSQSSYEQYF
TRBJ2-7,TRBV2,TRBD2,NA,TGTGCCACCCAACTAGCGGGGGGGTACTACGAGCAGTACTTC,CATQLAGGYYEQYF
TRBJ2-7,TRBV28,NA,NA,TGTGCCAGCAGTTCCGGTTCAGGGCAGAGCTCCTACGAGCAGTACTTC,CASSSGSGQSSYEQYF
TRBJ1-4,TRBV29-1,NA,NA,TGCAGCGTTGAAGATGGGGAGCCGATGGGACTGTTTTTT,CSVEDGEPMGLFF
TRBJ2-1,TRBV7-9,NA,NA,TGTGCCAGCAGCTTACGGCTAGGGCGGCATGAGCAGTTCTTC,CASSLRLGRHEQFF
TRBJ1-5,TRBV12-5,TRBD1,NA,TGTGCTAGTGGTTTGACGGGACAGGGGATGAGTCAGCCCCAGCATTTT,CASGLTGQGMSQPQHF
TRBJ2-7,TRBV19,TRBD2,NA,TGTGCCAGTAGTATCCCAATAACGACTAGCGGGAGTTCAGGAGAGCAGTACTTC,CASSIPITTSGSSGEQYF
TRBJ2-6,TRBV5-1,NA,NA,TGCGCCAGCACCCGGACAAGGGGGGGTGAAGCCAACGTCCTGACTTTC,CASTRTRGGEANVLTF